A single sample gave rise to the 18 T cell receptor beta chains below, sequenced in a study of OX40 agonist ivuxolimab in advanced cancers. Assay used: immunoSEQ multiplex PCR; TCRdb lists only in-frame clones, some missing. The repertoire holds about 60,000 clones, with about 88% as singletons. The specimen comprised CD4+ or CD8+ T cells sorted from blood, sampled in a trial of the OX40 agonist ivuxolimab. Source of these receptors: an adult with an advanced solid tumor such as melanoma, head and neck, liver or kidney cancer.

The V gene is TRBV7-9, the J gene TRBJ2-5; D unresolved. Trimming cost V 6 bases and J 5 bases, with 10 bases left between them. Germline V CDR1 and CDR2: SEHNR, FQNEAQ (reference sequence). This CDR3 is built from 12 residues. The CDR3: CASSSPRETQYF. The CDR3 coding sequence is TGTGCCAGCAGTTCCCCCCGGGAGACCCAGTACTTC.

The gene calls are TRBV19 and TRBJ2-7; no clear D gene. Between the trimmed V and J ends, which lost 7 bases and 1 base, there was a span of 11 bases. The CDR3 spans 13 residues. Germline V gives CDR1 LNHDA, CDR2 SQIVND (reference sequence). DNA of the CDR3: TGTGCCAGTAAGGCAGAGACTTCCTACGAGCAGTACTTC. It translates to CASKAETSYEQYF.

V and J are TRBV2 and TRBJ1-4; D not certain. V dropped 1 base and J dropped 0 bases, with 6 bases sitting between them. In germline, CDR1 is SNHLY, CDR2 FYNNEI. The CDR3 loop spans 15 amino acids. CDR3 DNA: TGTGCCAGCAGTGAAGGGTTCGCAACTAATGAAAAACTGTTTTTT. Translation gives CASSEGFATNEKLFF.

The V and J genes are TRBV28 and TRBJ1-1; D gene unclear. The CDR3 runs 12 residues. Between the trimmed V and J ends, which lost 3 bases and 8 bases, there was a span of 10 bases. The V gene's germline CDR1 is MDHEN and CDR2 SYDVKM. CDR3 DNA: TGTGCCAGCAGTTTCATCCGGGGAGAAGCTTTCTTT. As protein: CASSFIRGEAFF.

The rearrangement links TRBV19 to TRBJ1-3; D is unresolved. V lost 5 bases and J lost 3, with 11 bases in between. The CDR3 totals 14 residues. The germline CDR1 and CDR2 sequences are LNHDA and SQIVND (reference sequence). This chain's CDR3 is CASSWPGSGNTIYF. The CDR3 DNA is TGTGCCAGTAGTTGGCCGGGGAGTGGAAACACCATATATTTT.

This clone came up a few times. The chain employs TRBV7-6 and TRBJ1-6, with 11 bases matching TRBD1. The CDR3 loop spans 13 amino acids. V was pared by 8 bases and J by 10 bases, with 4 bases of the junction left unmatched. From germline, CDR1 is SGHVS and CDR2 FNYEAQ. CDR3: CASRTGGQSPLHF. The CDR3, as DNA: TGTGCCAGCCGGACAGGGGGCCAATCACCCCTCCACTTT.

Notes on this clone: Sequence at one end of the junction differs from germline and may be a read error. J is TRBJ1-5 and V is TRBV7-7, with unresolved D. The CDR3 has 14 residues. Germline V gene sequence: CDR1 SSHAT, CDR2 FNYEAQ (reference sequence). The CDR3 nucleotides are TGTGCTAGCAGCTTAGCGGGAGGGAATCAGCCCCAGCATTTT. Amino acid sequence: CASSLAGGNQPQHF. Full variable domain (rest looked up from reference TRBV7-7 and TRBJ1-5): GAGVSQSPRYKVTKRGQDVTLRCDPISSHATLYWYQQALGQGPEFLTYFNYEAQPDKSGLPSDRFSAERPEGSISTLTIQRTEQRDSAMYRCASSLAGGNQPQHFGDGTRLSIL.

This clone has a single count. The CDR3 ends on some other residue instead of the conserved phenylalanine or tryptophan, so this is likely a read error. It is unclear where the CDR3 begins or ends on the DNA, so no DNA is shown, and the CDR3 is as TCRdb lists it. The genes are TRBV6-6 and TRBJ1-1; the D segment call TRBD1 is taken from the table without a DNA check. The CDR3 sequence runs 11 residues, both termini included. The germline gives CDR1 MNHNY, CDR2 SVGAGI (reference sequence). CDR3 residues: CASTGQGRFEV.

The gene calls are TRBV27 and TRBJ1-1; the D gene is possibly TRBD1 (5 bases). V lost 4 bases, J lost 4 bases, and 10 bases lay in between. Per germline, CDR1 MNHEY and CDR2 SMNVEV (reference sequence). This CDR3 has 13 residues. DNA of the CDR3: TGTGCCAGCAGTTCTAGCAGGGCCACTGAAGCTTTCTTT. Its protein product is CASSSSRATEAFF.

This rearrangement joins TRBV5-1 to TRBJ2-7; 10 nucleotides align to TRBD2. V lost 5 bases, J lost 2 bases, and 7 bases stayed unmatched. The CDR3 contains 15 residues. The V gene's germline CDR1 is SGHRS and CDR2 YFSETQ. CDR3 residues: CASRTGLAATYEQYV. DNA of the CDR3: TGCGCCAGCAGAACCGGACTAGCGGCGACCTACGAGCAGTACGTC.

The chain links TRBV23-1 to TRBJ2-7, with 16 positions matching TRBD2. TRBV23-1 is an ORF, with its function uncertain. This CDR3 contains 19 residues. V lost 6 bases and J lost 3; bases outside the gene matches: 14. For the CDR3, the DNA is TGCGCCAGCAGGCTTAAGGGACTAGCGGGAGGGCCCCATCTCTACGAGCAGTACGTC. This codes for CASRLKGLAGGPHLYEQYV.

The chain has TRBV13 and TRBJ1-5; no clear D gene. With 2 bases removed from V and 6 bases from J, the gap between germline ends came to 11 bases. The CDR3 is made up of 14 amino acids. The germline CDR1 and CDR2 sequences are PRHDT and FYEKMQ (reference sequence). The CDR3 region has the DNA TGTGCCAGCAGCTTATCCGGAGGAGGTCAGCCCCAGCATTTT. Translated, it gives CASSLSGGGQPQHF.

The chain couples TRBV29-1 to TRBJ2-5, with a possible D match to TRBD2 (6 bases). CDR3 length: 14 amino acids. Trimming stripped 1 base from V and 4 bases from J, with 13 bases between. Germline V gene data show CDR1 as SQVTM and CDR2 as ANQGSEA. The CDR3 sequence is CSVEGLDQGETQYF. The CDR3 nucleotides are TGCAGCGTTGAAGGACTAGATCAAGGAGAGACCCAGTACTTC.

The gene calls are TRBV5-1 and TRBJ1-2; no clear D. V was clipped by 7 bases and J by 6 bases, with 19 bases between them. Germline CDR1 and CDR2: SGHRS and YFSETQ. CDR3 length: 14 amino acids. CDR3 sequence reads: CASSSSSGSNGYTF. The DNA for the CDR3 is TGCGCCAGCTCCTCGTCGAGTGGGAGTAATGGCTACACCTTC.

This clone has only one observation. The CDR3 DNA reads as TGTGCCAGCAGCCCACGGGGTGGGGTCTACGAGCAGTACGTC. Amino acid sequence: CASSPRGGVYEQYV. The chain uses TRBV13 and TRBJ2-7; possibly TRBD2 for D (5 bases). The V gene lost 5 bases and the J gene lost 3 bases, with 14 bases spanning the gap. The CDR3 covers 14 residues. The germline V gene encodes CDR1 PRHDT and CDR2 FYEKMQ (reference sequence).

The gene calls are TRBV6-5 and TRBJ1-2; possible D gene TRBD1, 6 bases. V was trimmed by 2 bases and J by 2 bases, leaving 12 bases between them. The CDR3 extends over 15 amino acids. CDR1 is MNHEY and CDR2 is SVGAGI in the germline V gene. CDR3 residues: CASSYTVQGNYGYTF. CDR3 in DNA: TGTGCCAGCAGTTACACCGTACAGGGCAACTATGGCTACACCTTC.

A single count supports this clone. The CDR3 is CASSYPTVYGYTF. CDR3 DNA sequence: TGTGCCAGCAGTTACCCGACAGTCTATGGCTACACCTTC. The chain couples TRBV6-6 to TRBJ1-2; TRBD1 is a possible D gene (5 bases). Germline lookup yields CDR1 MNHNY and CDR2 SVGAGI (reference sequence). Between the trimmed V and J ends, which lost 2 bases and 4 bases, there was a span of 8 bases. This CDR3 is 13 amino acids long.

The J gene is TRBJ1-5, the V gene TRBV28; no definite D call. The germline gives CDR1 MDHEN, CDR2 SYDVKM. The CDR3 runs 13 residues. V lost 0 bases to trimming and J lost 3 bases, with 3 bases between them. The CDR3 coding sequence is TGTGCCAGCAGTTTATGGGCCAATCAGCCCCAGCATTTT. Amino acids: CASSLWANQPQHF.